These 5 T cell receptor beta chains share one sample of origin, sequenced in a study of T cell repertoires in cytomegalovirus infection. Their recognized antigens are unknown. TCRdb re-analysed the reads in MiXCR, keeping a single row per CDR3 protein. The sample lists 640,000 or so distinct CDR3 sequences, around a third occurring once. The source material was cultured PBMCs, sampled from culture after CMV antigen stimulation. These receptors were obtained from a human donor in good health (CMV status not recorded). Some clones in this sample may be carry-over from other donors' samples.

The CDR3 sequence: CASSYLGPNTDTQYF. CDR3 bases: TGTGCCAGCAGTTACCTTGGGCCGAACACAGATACGCAGTATTTT. V usage is TRBV6-2 or TRBV6-3 and J usage is TRBJ2-3; D unresolved. Germline loops: CDR1 MNHEY, CDR2 SVGEGT. CDR3 size: 15 residues. V lost 2 bases and J 2 bases, leaving 11 bases between the germline ends.

CDR3 DNA: TGTGCCAGCAGTTCCCGGGCTAGCGGTTACTACGAGCAGTACTTC. Amino acids: CASSSRASGYYEQYF. The V and J genes are TRBV12-3 or TRBV12-4 and TRBJ2-7, with 7 bases lining up with TRBD2. This CDR3 is 15 amino acids long. With V trimmed by 4 bases and J by 3 bases, 9 bases remained unmatched.

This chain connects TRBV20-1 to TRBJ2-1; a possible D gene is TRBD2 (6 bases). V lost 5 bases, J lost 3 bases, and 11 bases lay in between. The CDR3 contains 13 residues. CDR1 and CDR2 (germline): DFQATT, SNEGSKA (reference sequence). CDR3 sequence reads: CSAAGLSYNEQFF. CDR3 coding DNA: TGCAGTGCTGCGGGACTTAGCTACAATGAGCAGTTCTTC.

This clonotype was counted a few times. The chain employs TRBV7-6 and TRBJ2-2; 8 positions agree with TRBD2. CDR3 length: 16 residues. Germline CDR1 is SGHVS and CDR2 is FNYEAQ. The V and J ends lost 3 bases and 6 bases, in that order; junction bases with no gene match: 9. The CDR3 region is CASSLFPGGASGELFF. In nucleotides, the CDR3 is TGTGCCAGCAGCTTGTTTCCCGGGGGGGCCTCCGGGGAGCTGTTTTTT.

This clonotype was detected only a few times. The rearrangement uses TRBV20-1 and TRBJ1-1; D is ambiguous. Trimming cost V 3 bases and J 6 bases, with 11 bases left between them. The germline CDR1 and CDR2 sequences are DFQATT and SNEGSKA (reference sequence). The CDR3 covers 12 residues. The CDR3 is CSARQAGAEAFF. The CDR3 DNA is TGCAGTGCTAGGCAGGCTGGGGCTGAAGCTTTCTTT.